This T cell receptor (beta chain) is from a study of a mutant IDH1 vaccine in newly diagnosed glioma (dated by TCRdb to 2020 to 2023). About the full investigation: Vaccination started 4-6 weeks after radiotherapy alone, or was given together with temozolomide cycles in the groups whose treatment included chemotherapy. Of the roughly 33 treated patients, about 62% were male and approximately 40% were female, and the mean age was roughly 40 years. Prior to enrollment, patients had been given standard therapy consisting of radiotherapy alone, temozolomide alone, or radiochemotherapy with temozolomide, with the combination given to most patients. The week-35 safety follow-up was designated visit V12, and the week-47 end of study was designated visit V13. Six visits were used for peripheral blood collection: V03 (baseline), V05, V07, V10, V12 and V13. For exploratory analyses, longitudinal TCRB deep sequencing was carried out in about two dozen treated patients wherever samples were available.

Per the publication, the time point label means: week 35, safety follow-up. Every vaccine dose consisted of 300 ug of a 20-mer mutant IDH1 peptide in Montanide, administered subcutaneously together with topical imiquimod. Patients received eight vaccinations in weeks 1, 3, 5, 7, 11, 15, 19 and 23, corresponding to visits V03 through V10. Newly diagnosed WHO grade 3 or 4 IDH1-mutant astrocytomas showing loss of nuclear ATRX were present in the donors. The samples were drawn from NOA16, a multicentre, single-arm, open-label phase I trial in Germany that tested a mutant IDH1 peptide vaccine in humans for the first time. The DNeasy Blood and Tissue Kit was used to extract genomic DNA from EDTA blood for TCRB sequencing. Summary of the overall study and its limitations: Immune responses induced by the vaccine were seen in roughly 92% of patients across multiple MHC alleles. Availability determined which PBMC samples were chosen for TCRB deep sequencing. Pseudoprogression seemed to be unrelated to changes in the top peripheral T cell clonotypes found by TCRB sequencing. It was noted by the authors that analyses of patient blood samples could not be reproduced owing to sample limitations.

Libraries were made using the immunoSEQ multiplex PCR assay. Rearranged TCR beta chain sequences were amplified with the hsTCRB Kit following the manufacturer's protocol. Sequencing of TCRB libraries was carried out on an Illumina MiSeq. The paper's data handling went like this. Demultiplexing, trimming and gene mapping were performed with the kit vendor's proprietary platform. TCRdb holds this immuneACCESS table with in-frame rearrangements only. Some clones are missing; in checked studies, unresolved V genes explain under half, and the rest has no known cause. The V and J calls and clone size were taken over from that table, and D and trimming were inferred from the DNA. Counted in this sample were 45,000 to 60,000 clones; 70% to 90% of them appeared once. The ten largest make up around 5.7% of the sample. Based on the germline V gene, the CDR1 and CDR2 sequences are SNHLY and FYNNEI. The CDR3, from cysteine to phenylalanine, totals 15 residues. The retained sequence is limited to the CDR3, 45 bases, with the frame set at the first base. Trimming at the junction amounts to 2 bases on V and 7 bases on J, and the germline ends lie 14 bases apart.

A word on this clone: Its cognate antigen has yet to be identified. Base qualities were left out, and no much larger clone turns up one base away.

The specimen was PBMCs, collected from a glioma patient whose treatment included an IDH1 peptide vaccine. This receptor chain uses TRBV2 and TRBJ2-2, with TRBD1 as a weak D call on 6 bases. This TCR was sampled from a woman aged 35 to 49 with glioma. The DNA sequence is given as TGTGCCAGCAGTGAACAGTCCAGGGGCGGCGGGGAGCTGTTTTTT. Translated, this is CASSEQSRGGGELFF. With the portions outside the CDR3 filled from the reference TRBV2 and TRBJ2-2 genes, the complete variable region becomes EPEVTQTPSHQVTQMGQEVILRCVPISNHLYFYWYRQILGQKVEFLVSFYNNEISEKSEIFDDQFSVERPDGSNFTLKIRSTKLEDSAMYFCASSEQSRGGGELFFGEGSRLTVL.